This T cell receptor beta chain was recovered during a study of blood T cells in healthy people across ages. General observations from the study: Not knowing donor CMV status may have confounded expanded clonotype changes. Observed TCR beta diversity per million T cells went down as age went up. This fall followed a roughly linear course with age.

Germline V gene sequence: CDR1 MGHRA, CDR2 YSYEKL. V shed 1 base and J shed 4 bases, with 16 bases lying between them. The CDR3 runs 16 residues. Together with a sample-barcoded 5' primer, a J-beta primer mix was included in a second PCR lasting about 7 to 12 cycles. Researchers report that each sample yielded at least 2.5 million CDR3-containing paired-end reads. TCRdb fed the 5' RACE reads into MiXCR, producing one record per CDR3 protein. Of over a million distinct CDR3 sequences listed, approximately 43% are singletons. Note on this clonotype: Its antigen is currently unknown.

Donors each provided 9.5 to 10 milliliters of peripheral blood. The TCR comes from a woman between 18 and 30 years old in good health. The gene calls are TRBV4-1 and TRBJ1-2, with D possibly being TRBD1 (6 bases). Material: blood. The CDR3 nucleotides read TGCGCCAGCAGCCAAGTTGGCAGGGGTTCATTCTATGGCTACACCTTC. Translating it yields CASSQVGRGSFYGYTF.